Reported below is one T cell receptor beta chain. Repertoires were generated with immunoSEQ multiplex PCR, while TCRdb's copy carries only in-frame clones and drops some. Of a few million clones listed, 93% were seen once; the top ten hold about 0.39%. The data derive from a study of shared clonotypes between healthy human individuals. This TCR was recovered from a man aged 18 to 29 in good health. Some clones in this sample may be carry-over from other donors' samples. Sequencing used naive CD4+ T cells from PBMCs. Subset here: CD45RA+ positively selected.

The CDR3 protein is CASNRFGTSWQETQYF. CDR3 DNA sequence: TGTGCCAGCAACCGGTTCGGGACGTCATGGCAAGAGACCCAGTACTTC. The rearrangement uses TRBV27 and TRBJ2-5; D may match TRBD1 or TRBD2 (5 bases each). This CDR3 is 16 amino acids long. Between the trimmed V and J ends, which lost 7 bases and 2 bases, there was a span of 20 bases. The germline V gene has CDR1 MNHEY and CDR2 SMNVEV (reference sequence).